These 17 T cell receptor beta chains originate from one sample sequenced in a study of beta chain features in type 1 diabetes. As every portion of the isolated RNA was reverse transcribed, the sequencing read expressed TCRB transcripts. The table came from immunoSEQ multiplex PCR; TCRdb's copy has only in-frame clones and leaves some out. This sample carries approximately 340,000 clones, over 13% of them seen once, and the ten largest clones take more than 0.015%. Material: naive CD4+ T cells from blood. The origin of the receptors is a woman in her late teens or twenties in good health.

This chain joins TRBV6-6 and TRBJ2-5, with 8 bases lining up with TRBD1. The germline gives CDR1 MNHNY, CDR2 SVGAGI (reference sequence). The J segment lost 5 bases and the V segment lost 6 bases, leaving 5 bases of the junction unmatched. The CDR3 spans 13 residues. DNA of the CDR3: TGTGCCAGCAGGAGGGACAGGAGGGAGACCCAGTACTTC. Protein: CASRRDRRETQYF.

This clone was counted only a few times. The chain combines TRBV28 with TRBJ2-7; 8 bases are shared with TRBD1. The junction had 6 bases not matched to a gene; V was cut back by 5 bases and J by 3 bases. The CDR3 is made up of 14 amino acids. Germline CDR1 reads MDHEN; CDR2 reads SYDVKM. The CDR3 sequence is CASSRTGIVYEQYF. In DNA form, the CDR3 reads TGTGCCAGCAGTAGGACAGGGATTGTCTACGAGCAGTACTTC.

This clone turned up a few times. This chain links TRBV9 with TRBJ2-2; the D gene is possibly TRBD1 (5 bases). The germline V gene has CDR1 SGDLS and CDR2 YYNGEE. V was cut by 3 bases and J by 4 bases, with 13 bases left in between. This CDR3 is 15 amino acids long. The CDR3, as DNA: TGTGCCAGCAGCGCCAGGGAATCCGGCACCGGGGAGCTGTTTTTT. Protein: CASSARESGTGELFF.

This chain connects TRBV9 to TRBJ2-7; D perhaps matches TRBD1 (5 bases). V was clipped by 5 bases and J by 6 bases, with 15 bases between them. The CDR3 has 13 amino acids. CDR1 is SGDLS, CDR2 YYNGEE, per germline. CDR3 in DNA: TGTGCCAGCAGTAAGGCCGTTACAGGCGAGCAGTACTTC. Encoded protein: CASSKAVTGEQYF.

This sequence joins TRBV4-2 and TRBJ1-2; D uncertain. This CDR3 comprises 11 residues. Per germline, CDR1 LGHNA and CDR2 YNFKEQ. The V gene lost 1 base and the J gene lost 8 bases, with 5 bases spanning the gap. CDR3 sequence (DNA): TGTGCCAGCAGCCAAGGAGGGGGCTACACCTTC. It encodes CASSQGGGYTF.

This clone appeared a few times. V and J are TRBV28 and TRBJ2-7; possibly TRBD1 for D (7 bases). The germline gives CDR1 MDHEN, CDR2 SYDVKM. CDR3 length: 14 amino acids. Trimming took 5 bases from V and 2 from J, leaving 13 bases between them. The CDR3 DNA is TGTGCCAGCAGTGTGGGGGGACAGCCCTACGAGCAGTACTTC. Translating gives CASSVGGQPYEQYF.

This chain joins TRBV30 and TRBJ2-1, with 10 bases fitting TRBD2. CDR1 GTSNPN and CDR2 SVGIG come from the germline V gene (reference sequence). The CDR3 is 15 residues long. Trimming removed 2 bases from V and 3 bases from J; junction bases left unmatched: 4. The CDR3 reads CAWSLGLAVYNEQFF. The CDR3 region has the DNA TGTGCCTGGAGTCTTGGACTAGCGGTCTACAATGAGCAGTTCTTC.

This clone appeared a few times. The rearrangement joins TRBV15 to TRBJ2-7; 8 positions agree with TRBD1. The CDR3 totals 15 residues. Looked up from germline, CDR1 is LNHNV and CDR2 is YYDKDF (reference sequence). With 0 bases clipped from V and 1 base from J, the junction kept 2 bases outside the gene matches. The chain's CDR3 is CATSRDGQGSYEQYF. In DNA form, the CDR3 reads TGTGCCACCAGCAGAGACGGACAGGGTTCCTACGAGCAGTACTTC.

This clone was counted between two and nine times. The chain uses TRBV2 and TRBJ2-2; a weak D match, TRBD1 (5 bases). The V and J ends lost 2 bases and 1 base respectively, with 5 bases between them. This CDR3 is 14 amino acids long. CDR1 is SNHLY, CDR2 FYNNEI, per germline. CDR3 DNA sequence: TGTGCCAGCAGTGAAAGGGGGAACACCGGGGAGCTGTTTTTT. It codes for CASSERGNTGELFF.

This clone was counted only a few times. The rearrangement uses TRBV20-1 and TRBJ1-1; D gene ambiguous. Trimming shortened V by 2 bases and J by 5 bases, and 3 bases separated the two germline ends. Germline V gives CDR1 DFQATT, CDR2 SNEGSKA (reference sequence). The CDR3 is 10 residues long. CDR3 bases: TGCAGTGCTAGACGGACTGAAGCTTTCTTT. Translated: CSARRTEAFF.

The chain carries TRBV30 and TRBJ1-5; the D is unclear. This CDR3 is built from 12 residues. Trimming removed 0 bases from V and 7 bases from J, with 7 bases in between. Germline V lookup: CDR1 GTSNPN, CDR2 SVGIG (reference sequence). CDR3 DNA: TGTGCCTGGAGTGTGGCGGGACAGCCCCAGCATTTT. Translation: CAWSVAGQPQHF.

This rearrangement joins TRBV5-1 to TRBJ2-5; TRBD2 matches 8 bases. CDR3 size: 14 residues. V was clipped by 4 bases and J by 4 bases; unmatched bases: 6. Germline loops: CDR1 SGHRS, CDR2 YFSETQ. The CDR3 DNA is TGCGCCAGCAGCGTGGGACTAGTAAGAGAGACCCAGTACTTC. This sequence encodes CASSVGLVRETQYF.

The CDR3 sequence is CASRVRQGSYEQYF. The CDR3 bases are TGTGCCAGCAGAGTCCGACAGGGAAGCTACGAGCAGTACTTC. The J gene is TRBJ2-7, the V gene TRBV2, with 7 bases that match TRBD1. CDR3 length: 14 amino acids. The ends lost 6 bases at V and 3 bases at J; junction bases unmatched: 8. Germline-derived CDR1 and CDR2 are SNHLY and FYNNEI.

This clone has a handful of counts. The rearrangement uses TRBV7-9 and TRBJ2-5; D remains unclear. Germline values: CDR1 SEHNR, CDR2 FQNEAQ (reference sequence). V dropped 3 bases and J dropped 2 bases, with 10 bases sitting between them. CDR3 length equals 14 residues. The CDR3 spells CASSFAPLQETQYF. CDR3 in DNA: TGTGCCAGCAGCTTTGCACCACTTCAAGAGACCCAGTACTTC.

The chain combines TRBV30 with TRBJ1-2; no firm D call. The length of the CDR3 is 13 residues. CDR1 and CDR2 from the germline V gene are GTSNPN and SVGIG (reference sequence). V lost 0 bases and J 5 bases, leaving 10 bases between the germline ends. CDR3 amino acids: CAWSVSVGYGYTF. CDR3 in DNA: TGTGCCTGGAGTGTAAGCGTTGGTTATGGCTACACCTTC.

V is TRBV25-1 and J is TRBJ2-7; D possibly corresponds to TRBD2 (6 bases). This CDR3 spans 15 amino acids. Deletions cut 4 bases from V and 3 bases from J, with 16 bases between. Germline values: CDR1 MGHDK, CDR2 SYGVNS. CDR3 nucleotides: TGTGCCAGCAGTGTAGGCCCCTTGGGGGGCTACGAGCAGTACTTC. Encoded protein: CASSVGPLGGYEQYF.

This clone showed up just a few times. The chain has TRBV6-5 and TRBJ2-7; 11 nucleotides align to TRBD2. CDR3 length equals 16 residues. Germline CDR1 and CDR2: MNHEY and SVGAGI. After removal of 1 base from V and 2 bases from J, the junction contained 4 bases not matched to a gene. As DNA, the CDR3 is TGTGCCAGCAGTTACTACTCTAGCGGGAGGACCTACGAGCAGTACTTC. This translates into CASSYYSSGRTYEQYF.